These 4 T cell receptor beta chains came from one sample sequenced in a study of technical replicates of blood from several donors. Sequenced by immunoSEQ multiplex PCR; TCRdb stores in-frame clones only, minus some. The data show some 10,000 clones, around 94% seen once. Sequences were obtained from PBMCs. These TCRs come from a human donor in good health.

V is TRBV14 and J is TRBJ2-5; 12 nucleotides line up with TRBD2. V lost 1 base, J lost 3 bases, and 3 bases stayed unmatched. The CDR3 totals 16 residues. The germline V gene encodes CDR1 SGHDN and CDR2 FVKESK. Written as DNA, the CDR3 is TGTGCCAGCAGCCAAGCGGGACTAGCGGGCGAAGAGACCCAGTACTTC. Translated, it gives CASSQAGLAGEETQYF.

The chain uses TRBV5-1 and TRBJ2-3; 12 nucleotides match TRBD2. Trimming removed 0 bases from V and 5 bases from J; junction bases left unmatched: 4. Per the germline V gene, CDR1 is SGHRS and CDR2 is YFSETQ. The CDR3 consists of 16 residues. Written as DNA, the CDR3 is TGCGCCAGCAGCTTGGCCCTAGCGGGAGGGCTAGATACGCAGTATTTT. Protein product: CASSLALAGGLDTQYF.

The V and J genes are TRBV5-1 and TRBJ2-5; D is possibly TRBD1 (8 bases). The germline V gene has CDR1 SGHRS and CDR2 YFSETQ. V lost 3 bases, J lost 4 bases, and 16 bases lay in between. The CDR3 consists of 15 residues. CDR3 region: CASSSSGTGRETQYF. The CDR3 nucleotides read TGCGCCAGCAGCTCAAGCGGGACAGGCCGAGAGACCCAGTACTTC. Together with reference TRBV5-1 and TRBJ2-5, the CDR3 gives the full variable domain: KAGVTQTPRYLIKTRGQQVTLSCSPISGHRSVSWYQQTPGQGLQFLFEYFSETQRNKGNFPGRFSGRQFSNSRSEMNVSTLELGDSALYLCASSSSGTGRETQYFGPGTRLLVL.

This chain joins TRBV7-3 and TRBJ2-2; no clear D gene. Germline assignment: CDR1 SGHTA and CDR2 FQGTGA. The length of the CDR3 is 15 residues. Trimming left V 5 bases short and J 4 bases short, with 14 bases between. DNA of the CDR3: TGTGCCAGCAGCACATCCCACGGCGGCACCGGGGAGCTGTTTTTT. Its protein product is CASSTSHGGTGELFF.